A selection of T cell receptor beta chains follows, all from one sample in a study of blood T cell repertoires in COVID-19. Some clones are missing from TCRdb's copy, which holds only in-frame ones; the method was immunoSEQ multiplex PCR. The sample includes 90,000 to 120,000 clones, 85% to 90% of them seen just once. The material sequenced was peripheral blood. These receptors were obtained from a woman of 80 years or more with acute or convalescent COVID-19. The CDR3 runs from the conserved cysteine through the conserved F or W. A D gene is named only where the DNA matches it firmly. Size is stated for part of the rows, as once, few or many counts, or as a class when the clone is expanded.

D | J | V | size | DNA | CDR3
TRBD1 | TRBJ2-2 | TRBV5-1 | - | TGCGCCAGCAGCGTAACCGGGACAGGGGGCACCGGGGAGCTGTTTTTT | CASSVTGTGGTGELFF
- | TRBJ2-7 | TRBV7-8 | - | TGTGCCAGCAGCTTATCATACAGGAATTTGGCCTACGAGCAGTACTTC | CASSLSYRNLAYEQYF
- | TRBJ2-7 | TRBV18 | - | TGTGCCAGCTCACCGCCCGGTGGGCGGGCGACCTTGTACGAGCAGTACTTC | CASSPPGGRATLYEQYF
TRBD1 | TRBJ2-7 | TRBV5-5 | few | TGTGCCAGCAGCTTGGTTGGAACAGGGGGCTGGTACGAGCAGTACTTC | CASSLVGTGGWYEQYF
TRBD2 | TRBJ2-3 | TRBV6-5 | - | TGTGCCAGCAGTTACGGGAGGGCAGGAAGCACAGATACGCAGTATTTT | CASSYGRAGSTDTQYF
- | TRBJ1-2 | TRBV10-3 | many | TGTGCCATCAGTGGGCAGCTCAGGGGCTACACCTTC | CAISGQLRGYTF
- | TRBJ1-5 | TRBV27 | - | TGTGCCAGCAGAGGACAGTATAGCAATCAGCCCCAGCATTTT | CASRGQYSNQPQHF
- | TRBJ1-2 | TRBV5-1 | few | TGCGCCAGCAGCGAATCCCTTAGTAGGGGTGGCTACACCTTC | CASSESLSRGGYTF
- | TRBJ2-1 | TRBV10-1 | - | TGCGCCAGCAGCGGGGAGCCCGGGTGGGATGAGCAGTTCTTC | CASSGEPGWDEQFF
TRBD2 | TRBJ2-3 | TRBV5-4 | - | TGTGCCAGCACCGAGAGCGGGGGAGAGGATACGCAGTATTTT | CASTESGGEDTQYF
- | TRBJ1-2 | TRBV12-3/TRBV12-4 | few | TGTGCCAGCAGCACGGACAGCCGCTATGGCTACACCTTC | CASSTDSRYGYTF
- | TRBJ1-2 | TRBV6-5 | - | TGTGCCAGCAGTCCTCGGGGGTGGTATGGCTACACCTTC | CASSPRGWYGYTF
TRBD2 | TRBJ2-1 | TRBV4-3 | - | TGCGCCAGCAGCCAAGTAGGCGGGGGGGGGAATACTCAGTTCTTC | CASSQVGGGGNTQFF
TRBD2 | TRBJ2-3 | TRBV19 | - | TGTGCCAGTACTAGCGGGGGGGGAATTAGCACAGATACGCAGTATTTT | CASTSGGGISTDTQYF
TRBD1 | TRBJ2-6 | TRBV5-5 | - | TGTGCCAGCAGATCGGGACAGCTTTCTGGGGCCAACGTCCTGACTTTC | CASRSGQLSGANVLTF
- | TRBJ2-3 | TRBV24-1 | few | TGTGCCACCAAGACTAGTAACGAGGATACGCAGTATTTT | CATKTSNEDTQYF
- | TRBJ2-7 | TRBV7-2 | - | TGTGCCAGCAGCCTCCAGGGTATCCACGAGCAGTACTTC | CASSLQGIHEQYF
TRBD1 | TRBJ1-4 | TRBV28 | - | TGTGCCAGCAGTAAACCGACAGGGGTAGGTGAAAAACTGTTTTTT | CASSKPTGVGEKLFF
TRBD1 | TRBJ1-3 | TRBV29-1 | - | TGCAGCGTAACAGGGACAGGGGGTGGTAACACCATATATTTT | CSVTGTGGGNTIYF
- | TRBJ2-2 | TRBV10-2 | - | TGCGCCAGCAGTGGTGGTAGTAACACCGGGGAGCTGTTTTTT | CASSGGSNTGELFF
- | TRBJ1-1 | TRBV28 | once | TGTGCCATCATGGGACTGAATGGGGCTTTCTTT | CAIMGLNGAFF
TRBD2 | TRBJ2-1 | TRBV3-1/TRBV3-2 | - | TGTGCCAGCAGTTTGGGGACTAGCGGGCCACAGTTCTTC | CASSLGTSGPQFF
TRBD1 | TRBJ1-2 | TRBV12-3/TRBV12-4 | few | TGTGCCAGCAGGTCCGGGACAGGGTACGGCTACACCTTC | CASRSGTGYGYTF
TRBD1 | TRBJ1-6 | TRBV7-9 | - | TGTGCCAGCAGCGTGGGACAGGGCGGGCATTCACCCCTCCACTTT | CASSVGQGGHSPLHF
TRBD2 | TRBJ2-7 | TRBV7-2 | - | TGTGCCAGCAGCGCAAGCTTAGTGGGCGGGGGGGCCTACGAGCAGTACTTC | CASSASLVGGGAYEQYF
TRBD1 | TRBJ2-4 | TRBV2 | - | TGTGCCAGCAGGGGGACAGTTCAAAACATTCAGTACTTC | CASRGTVQNIQYF
TRBD2 | TRBJ2-3 | TRBV9 | - | TGTGCCAGCGGGAGGGCTAGCGGGGGGTTTACAGATACGCAGTATTTT | CASGRASGGFTDTQYF
- | TRBJ1-6 | TRBV10-3 | - | TGTGCCATCAGCCCAGGTAGTTCACCCCTCCACTTT | CAISPGSSPLHF
- | TRBJ2-2 | TRBV7-7 | - | TGTGCCAGCAGCTTAGCGAGTCAAGGGGGTACCACCGGGGAGCTGTTTTTT | CASSLASQGGTTGELFF
TRBD1 | TRBJ2-1 | TRBV20-1 | - | TGCAGTGGGACAGGGAATGAGCAGTTCTTC | CSGTGNEQFF
TRBD1 | TRBJ1-4 | TRBV19 | - | TGTGCCAGTAGTTTTCGACAGGGGACTAATGAAAAACTGTTTTTT | CASSFRQGTNEKLFF
TRBD2 | TRBJ2-7 | TRBV7-8 | - | TGTGCCAGCAGCTTAGCGGGACTAGCGGGGGCTGCCTCCTACGAGCAGTACTTC | CASSLAGLAGAASYEQYF
- | TRBJ1-5 | TRBV3-1/TRBV3-2 | - | TGTGCCAGCAGCCATCCCGAGGGGCCCCAGCATTTT | CASSHPEGPQHF
- | TRBJ2-7 | TRBV19 | few | TGTGCCAGTAGTATAGGGGCAGGCCCCCCTCGAGAGCAGTACTTC | CASSIGAGPPREQYF
- | TRBJ2-5 | TRBV24-1 | once | TGTGCCACCAGTGGCCTCGGAGGAAACCAAGAGACCCAGTACTTC | CATSGLGGNQETQYF
- | TRBJ1-3 | TRBV9 | - | TGTGCCAGCAGCGTAGACTATCTCTCTGGAAACACCATATATTTT | CASSVDYLSGNTIYF
- | TRBJ1-2 | TRBV6-6 | - | TGTGCCAGCAGTTACGGGGGCCTTTATGGCTACACCTTC | CASSYGGLYGYTF
TRBD1 | TRBJ2-1 | TRBV11-2 | - | TGTGCCAGCAGCTCCCTACAGGGGCCCTACAATGAGCAGTTCTTC | CASSSLQGPYNEQFF
TRBD1 | TRBJ2-1 | TRBV27 | - | TGTGCCAGTAGACACCAGGGGGACAAGGCCTACAATGAGCAGTTCTTC | CASRHQGDKAYNEQFF
TRBD2 | TRBJ2-7 | TRBV7-9 | - | TGTGCCAGCAGCTTAGCGTGGACTAGCGGGGGCCGTCGCTCCTACGAGCAGTACTTC | CASSLAWTSGGRRSYEQYF
TRBD1 | TRBJ2-5 | TRBV6-2/TRBV6-3 | - | TGTGCCAGCAGCACCGGGACAGGGGGCTGGGAGACCCAGTACTTC | CASSTGTGGWETQYF
- | TRBJ2-3 | TRBV12-3/TRBV12-4 | - | TGTGCCAGCAGCCGGGGAGAGACAGATACGCAGTATTTT | CASSRGETDTQYF
- | TRBJ1-2 | TRBV18 | - | TGTGCCAGCTCAAGTGGCAATGGGCCCGGTGGGTATGGCTACACCTTC | CASSSGNGPGGYGYTF
- | TRBJ1-2 | TRBV15 | - | TGTGCCACCAGCCCAGGGGCGGCTAACTATGGCTACACCTTC | CATSPGAANYGYTF
TRBD1 | TRBJ1-2 | TRBV18 | - | TGTGCCAGCTCACCAGGGCGACAGGGAGACGGTGGCTACACCTTC | CASSPGRQGDGGYTF
- | TRBJ2-1 | TRBV28 | - | TGTGCCAGCCTCGACCGACAAGTGGGCAATGAGCAGTTCTTC | CASLDRQVGNEQFF
- | TRBJ2-7 | TRBV3-1/TRBV3-2 | - | TGTGCCAGCAGCCCAGCAAGGGGGTTCAACGAGCAGTACTTC | CASSPARGFNEQYF
- | TRBJ1-1 | TRBV7-6 | - | TGTGCCAGCAGCTCGCGAGGCTCTGAAGCTTTCTTT | CASSSRGSEAFF
- | TRBJ2-5 | TRBV20-1 | - | TGCAGTGCTGTGGCGGAAGAGACCCAGTACTTC | CSAVAEETQYF
- | TRBJ1-1 | TRBV29-1 | - | TGCAGCGTTGTAGGGGGGGAAGGCATCACTGAAGCTTTCTTT | CSVVGGEGITEAFF
TRBD1 | TRBJ1-5 | TRBV12-3/TRBV12-4 | - | TGTGCCAGCAGCTTTACAGGGGGTCAGCCCCAGCATTTT | CASSFTGGQPQHF
- | TRBJ2-5 | TRBV25-1 | - | TGTGCCAGCAGTGAATCGCGGGGGCGAGAGACCCAGTACTTC | CASSESRGRETQYF
TRBD1 | TRBJ1-1 | TRBV5-1 | - | TGCGCCAGCAGCGGCGGGACAGCGAACACTGAAGCTTTCTTT | CASSGGTANTEAFF
- | TRBJ1-2 | TRBV4-3 | - | TGCGCCAGCAGCCCGGGCCTATTCGACAGAAACTATGGCTACACCTTC | CASSPGLFDRNYGYTF
- | TRBJ2-7 | TRBV18 | few | TGTGCCAGCTCACCCAGCTCCTACGAGCAGTACTTC | CASSPSSYEQYF